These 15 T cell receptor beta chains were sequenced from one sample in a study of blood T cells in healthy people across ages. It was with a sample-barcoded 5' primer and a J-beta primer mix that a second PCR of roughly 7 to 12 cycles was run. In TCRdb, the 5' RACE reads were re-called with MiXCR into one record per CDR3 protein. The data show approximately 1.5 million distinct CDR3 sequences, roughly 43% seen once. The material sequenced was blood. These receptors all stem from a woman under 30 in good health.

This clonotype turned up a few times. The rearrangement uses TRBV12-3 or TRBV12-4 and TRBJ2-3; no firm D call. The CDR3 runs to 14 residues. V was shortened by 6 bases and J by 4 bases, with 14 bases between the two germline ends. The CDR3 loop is CASRKVGNADTQYF. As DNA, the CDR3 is TGTGCCAGCAGGAAAGTAGGGAACGCAGATACGCAGTATTTT.

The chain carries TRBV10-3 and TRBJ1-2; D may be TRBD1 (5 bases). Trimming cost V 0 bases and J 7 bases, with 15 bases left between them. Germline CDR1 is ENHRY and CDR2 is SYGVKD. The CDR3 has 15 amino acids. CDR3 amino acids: CAISESGPIQGGYTF. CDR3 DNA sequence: TGTGCCATCAGTGAGTCGGGGCCGATTCAGGGTGGCTACACCTTC.

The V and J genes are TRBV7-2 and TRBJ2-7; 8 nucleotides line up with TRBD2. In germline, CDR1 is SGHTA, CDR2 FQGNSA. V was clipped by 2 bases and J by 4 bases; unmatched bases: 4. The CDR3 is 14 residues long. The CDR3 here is CASSLQAGAYEQYF. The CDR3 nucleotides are TGTGCCAGCAGCTTACAAGCGGGAGCGTACGAGCAGTACTTC.

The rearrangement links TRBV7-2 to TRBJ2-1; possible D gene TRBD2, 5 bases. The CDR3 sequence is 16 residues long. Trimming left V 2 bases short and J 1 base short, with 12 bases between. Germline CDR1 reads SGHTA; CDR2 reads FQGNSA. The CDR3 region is CASSLFAGWSYNEQFF. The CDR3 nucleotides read TGTGCCAGCAGCTTATTCGCGGGTTGGTCCTACAATGAGCAGTTCTTC. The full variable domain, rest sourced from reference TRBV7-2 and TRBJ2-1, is GAGVSQSPSNKVTEKGKDVELRCDPISGHTALYWYRQSLGQGLEFLIYFQGNSAPDKSGLPSDRFSAERTGGSVSTLTIQRTQQEDSAVYLCASSLFAGWSYNEQFFGPGTRLTVL.

In DNA form, the CDR3 reads TGTGCCAGCAGCTTAGTGGGGGGGGCGCGTCGAACTGAAGCTTTCTTT. Translation gives CASSLVGGARRTEAFF. This chain connects TRBV7-2 to TRBJ1-1, with D possibly being TRBD1 (6 bases). The V gene lost 1 base and the J gene lost 5 bases, with 17 bases spanning the gap. The CDR3 has 16 residues. The germline CDR1 and CDR2 sequences are SGHTA and FQGNSA.

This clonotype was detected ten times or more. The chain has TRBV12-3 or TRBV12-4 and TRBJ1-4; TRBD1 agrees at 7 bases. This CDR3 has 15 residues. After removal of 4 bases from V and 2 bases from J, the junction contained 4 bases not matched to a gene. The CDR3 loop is CASSSRQGTNEKLFF. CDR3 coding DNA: TGTGCCAGCAGTTCCCGACAGGGTACTAATGAAAAACTGTTTTTT.

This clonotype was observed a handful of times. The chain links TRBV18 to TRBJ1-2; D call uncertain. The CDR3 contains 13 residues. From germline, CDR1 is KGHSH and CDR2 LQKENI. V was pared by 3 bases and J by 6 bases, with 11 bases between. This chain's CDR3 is CASSPSRGDGYTF. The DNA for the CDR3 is TGTGCCAGCTCACCGTCCCGAGGTGATGGCTACACCTTC.

The CDR3 DNA sequence: TGTGCCAGCAGGGTAGGGTATAACTATGGCTACACCTTC. Protein sequence: CASRVGYNYGYTF. V gene TRBV27 combines with J gene TRBJ1-2; D ambiguous. CDR1 and CDR2 from the germline V gene are MNHEY and SMNVEV (reference sequence). V shed 6 bases and J shed 1 base, with 9 bases lying between them. This CDR3 contains 13 residues.

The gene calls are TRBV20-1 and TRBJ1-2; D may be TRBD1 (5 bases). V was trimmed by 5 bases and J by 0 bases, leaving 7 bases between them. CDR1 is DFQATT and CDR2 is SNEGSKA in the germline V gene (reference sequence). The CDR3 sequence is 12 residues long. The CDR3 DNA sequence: TGCAGTGCTCCAGGGACTAACTATGGCTACACCTTC. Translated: CSAPGTNYGYTF.

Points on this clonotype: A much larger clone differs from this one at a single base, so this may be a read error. The CDR3 spells CAISELAEYNEQYF. The CDR3 DNA reads as TGTGCCATCAGTGAACTAGCGGAATACAATGAGCAGTACTTC. The V call is TRBV10-3, the J call TRBJ2-7; 8 nucleotides agree with TRBD2. Germline CDR1 and CDR2: ENHRY and SYGVKD. V gave up 3 bases and J gave up 7 bases; unmatched junction bases: 8. The CDR3 spans 14 residues.

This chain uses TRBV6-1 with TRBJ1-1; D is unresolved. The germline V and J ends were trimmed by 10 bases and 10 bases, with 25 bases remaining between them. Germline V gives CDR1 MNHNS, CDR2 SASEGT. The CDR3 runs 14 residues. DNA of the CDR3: TGTGCCACCTACTTAACGGCGGGAGGTGAAGGAGCTTTCTTT. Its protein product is CATYLTAGGEGAFF.

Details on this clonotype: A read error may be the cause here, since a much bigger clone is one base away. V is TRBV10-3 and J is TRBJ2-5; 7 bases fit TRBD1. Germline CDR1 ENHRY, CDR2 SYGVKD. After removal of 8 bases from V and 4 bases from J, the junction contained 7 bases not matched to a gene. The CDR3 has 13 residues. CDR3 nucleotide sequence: TGTGCCATCGCAAAGGGGGCTCGAGAGACCCAGTACTTC. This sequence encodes CAIAKGARETQYF.

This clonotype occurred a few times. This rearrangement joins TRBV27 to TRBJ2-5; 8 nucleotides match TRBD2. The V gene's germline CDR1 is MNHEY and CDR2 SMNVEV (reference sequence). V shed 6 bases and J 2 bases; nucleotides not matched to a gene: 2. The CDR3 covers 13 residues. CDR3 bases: TGTGCCAGCAGACTAGCGGCACAAGAGACCCAGTACTTC. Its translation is CASRLAAQETQYF.

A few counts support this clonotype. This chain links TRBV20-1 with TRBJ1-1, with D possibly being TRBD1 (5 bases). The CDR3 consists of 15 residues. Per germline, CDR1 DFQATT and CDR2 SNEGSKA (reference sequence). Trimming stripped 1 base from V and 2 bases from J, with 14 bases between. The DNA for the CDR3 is TGCAGTGCTAGAGGAGGGGACTCCCAAAACACTGAAGCTTTCTTT. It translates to CSARGGDSQNTEAFF.

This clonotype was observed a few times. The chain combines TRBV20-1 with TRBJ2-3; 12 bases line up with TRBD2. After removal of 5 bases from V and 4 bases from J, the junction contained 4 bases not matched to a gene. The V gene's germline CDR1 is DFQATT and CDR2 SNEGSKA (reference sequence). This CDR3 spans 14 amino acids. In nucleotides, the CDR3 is TGCAGTGCTCCGACTAGCGGGAGATCAGATACGCAGTATTTT. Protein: CSAPTSGRSDTQYF.